The sequence of this T cell receptor beta chain was determined in a study of T-cell reconstitution after alpha-beta-depleted transplantation in children. Study-level findings and limits: As was reported, about two months after transplant, alpha-beta T cells came from several hundred expanded graft clones. T-cell numbers and diversity, one year after transplant, stemmed largely from T cells that were newly produced. Recipient T cells and thymic progenitors that survived gave rise to the high TCRbeta diversity observed at day 60 in some patients.

This clonotype was counted at least ten times. Its antigen is as yet unknown. Unique molecular identifiers were incorporated when the TCRbeta library was constructed. TCRdb independently ran MiXCR on the PCR reads; one entry per CDR3 protein. The sample consists of about 200,000 distinct CDR3 sequences, under 8.5% of them appearing once. Trimming took 5 bases from V and 1 from J; bases not matched to a gene: 8. Germline CDR1 reads SGHNT; CDR2 reads YYREEE (reference sequence). CDR3 length: 16 amino acids. This receptor was taken from a male patient aged 2-15 years who had a stem cell transplant for acute myeloid leukemia, so the T cells may come from the graft donor. The chain joins TRBV5-4 to TRBJ2-3; 9 positions agree with TRBD2. Material: PBMCs, mostly from graft donor cells, obtained 360 days after TCRalphabeta/CD19-depleted stem cell transplant. This chain's CDR3 is CASRQSVAGGTDTQYF. For the CDR3, the DNA is TGTGCCAGCAGGCAATCTGTAGCGGGAGGCACAGATACGCAGTATTTT.